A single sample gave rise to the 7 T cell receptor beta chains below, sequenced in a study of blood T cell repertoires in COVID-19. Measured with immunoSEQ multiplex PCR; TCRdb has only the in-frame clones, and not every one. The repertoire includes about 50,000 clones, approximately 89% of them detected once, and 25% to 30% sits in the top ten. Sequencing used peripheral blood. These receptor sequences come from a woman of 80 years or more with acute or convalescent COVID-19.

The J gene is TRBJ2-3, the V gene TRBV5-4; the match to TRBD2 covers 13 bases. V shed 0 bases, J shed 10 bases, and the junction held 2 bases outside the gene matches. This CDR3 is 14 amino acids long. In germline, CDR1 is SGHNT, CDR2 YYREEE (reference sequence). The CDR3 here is CASSLELAGGSQYF. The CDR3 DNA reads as TGTGCCAGCAGCTTGGAACTAGCGGGGGGGTCGCAGTATTTT.

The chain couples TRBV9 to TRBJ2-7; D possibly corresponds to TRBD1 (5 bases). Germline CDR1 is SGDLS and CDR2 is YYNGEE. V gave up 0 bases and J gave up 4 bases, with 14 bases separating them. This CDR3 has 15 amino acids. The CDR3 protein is CASSVGEAGKYEQYF. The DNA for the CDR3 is TGTGCCAGCAGCGTAGGAGAGGCAGGGAAGTACGAGCAGTACTTC.

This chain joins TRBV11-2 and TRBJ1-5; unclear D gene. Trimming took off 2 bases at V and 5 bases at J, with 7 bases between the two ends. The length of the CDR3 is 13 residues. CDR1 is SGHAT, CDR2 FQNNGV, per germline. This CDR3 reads CASSLFEDQPQHF. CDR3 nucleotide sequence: TGTGCCAGCAGCTTATTCGAGGATCAGCCCCAGCATTTT.

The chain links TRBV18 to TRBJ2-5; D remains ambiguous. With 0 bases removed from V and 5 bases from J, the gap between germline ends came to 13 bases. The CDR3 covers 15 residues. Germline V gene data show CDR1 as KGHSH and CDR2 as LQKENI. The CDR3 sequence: CASSPPIGAAETQYF. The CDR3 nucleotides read TGTGCCAGCTCACCACCGATAGGAGCAGCGGAGACCCAGTACTTC.

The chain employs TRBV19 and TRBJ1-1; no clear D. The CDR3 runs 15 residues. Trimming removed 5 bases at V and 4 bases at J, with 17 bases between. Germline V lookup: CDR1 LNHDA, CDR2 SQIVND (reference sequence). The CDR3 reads CASSRTRGISTEAFF. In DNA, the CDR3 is TGTGCCAGTAGTCGGACCCGGGGTATTAGCACTGAAGCTTTCTTT.

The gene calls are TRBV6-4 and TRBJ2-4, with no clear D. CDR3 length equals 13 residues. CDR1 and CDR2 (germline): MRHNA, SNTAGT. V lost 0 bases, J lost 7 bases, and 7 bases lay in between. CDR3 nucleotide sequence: TGTGCCAGCAGTGACTCGCAGTCCAACATTCAGTACTTC. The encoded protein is CASSDSQSNIQYF.

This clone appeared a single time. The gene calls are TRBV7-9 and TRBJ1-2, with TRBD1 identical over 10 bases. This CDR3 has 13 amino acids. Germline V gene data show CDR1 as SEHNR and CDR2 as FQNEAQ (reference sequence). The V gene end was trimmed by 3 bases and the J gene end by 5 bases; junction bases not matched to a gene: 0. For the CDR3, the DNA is TGTGCCAGCAGCTTGGGACAGGGGTATGGCTACACCTTC. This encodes CASSLGQGYGYTF.